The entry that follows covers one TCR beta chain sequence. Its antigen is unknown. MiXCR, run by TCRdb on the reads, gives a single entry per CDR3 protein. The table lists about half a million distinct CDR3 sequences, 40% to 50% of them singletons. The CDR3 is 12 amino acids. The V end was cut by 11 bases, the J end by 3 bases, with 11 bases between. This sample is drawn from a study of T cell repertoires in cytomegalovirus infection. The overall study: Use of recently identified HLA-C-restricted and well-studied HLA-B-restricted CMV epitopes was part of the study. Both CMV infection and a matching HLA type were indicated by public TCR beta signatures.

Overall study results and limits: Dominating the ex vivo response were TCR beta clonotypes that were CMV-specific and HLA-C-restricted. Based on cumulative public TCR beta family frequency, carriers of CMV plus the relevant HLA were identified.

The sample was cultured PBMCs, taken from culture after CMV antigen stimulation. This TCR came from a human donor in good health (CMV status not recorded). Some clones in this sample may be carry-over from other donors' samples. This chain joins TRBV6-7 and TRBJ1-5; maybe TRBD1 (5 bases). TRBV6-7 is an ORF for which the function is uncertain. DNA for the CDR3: TGTGCCCGGGACGCACACAATCAGCCCCAGCATTTT. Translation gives CARDAHNQPQHF.